This T cell receptor beta chain was obtained from a study of blood T cell repertoires in COVID-19. Germline CDR1 is MNHEY and CDR2 is SMNVEV (reference sequence). This CDR3 spans 14 amino acids. The ends lost 8 bases at V and 4 bases at J; junction bases unmatched: 6. TCRdb's table, derived via immunoSEQ multiplex PCR, lists solely in-frame clones and lacks some. In the table there are around 70,000 clones, roughly four fifths of which are singletons. This clonotype originated in a man in his 70s with acute or convalescent COVID-19. This rearrangement joins TRBV27 to TRBJ1-5, with 9 bases aligning to TRBD1. Sequencing was carried out using peripheral blood. DNA for the CDR3: TGTGCCAGCCGCTTAGGACAGGGGAATCAGCCCCAGCATTTT. Its translation: CASRLGQGNQPQHF.